Listed below are T cell receptor beta chains from one sample, sequenced in a study of T cells in Graves' hyperthyroidism and ophthalmopathy. MiXCR, applied by TCRdb to the multiplex PCR reads, yields one record per CDR3 protein. The sample lists roughly 700,000 distinct CDR3 sequences; roughly 17% were seen once. Sequenced sample: blood. These receptors were collected from a man aged 50-60 years with Graves' hyperthyroidism. Each CDR3 is given with its conserved first and last residue. The order of the fields is J gene, V gene, D gene, clone size, CDR3 protein, CDR3 DNA. The D gene is left open where the match is weak. Some rows mark clone size as missing; the rest say once, few, many or name a class of expanded clone.

J: TRBJ2-3; V: TRBV6-4; D: TRBD2; size: NA; CDR3: CASSDPGLGSDTQYF; DNA: TGTGCCAGCAGTGACCCGGGACTAGGGTCAGATACGCAGTATTTT
J: TRBJ2-5; V: TRBV10-2; D: NA; size: many; CDR3: CASSDEVRRVYF; DNA: TGCGCCAGCAGTGATGAGGTTCGTCGGGTGTACTTC
J: TRBJ2-7; V: TRBV5-1; D: TRBD2; size: few; CDR3: CASSLGGKTFYEQYF; DNA: TGCGCCAGCAGCCTGGGAGGGAAAACTTTCTACGAGCAGTACTTC
J: TRBJ1-2; V: TRBV25-1; D: NA; size: few; CDR3: CASSEGAGGYTF; DNA: TGTGCCAGCAGTGAAGGGGCGGGTGGCTACACCTTC
J: TRBJ1-5; V: TRBV16; D: NA; size: many; CDR3: CASSSIEEVNQPQHF; DNA: TGTGCCAGCAGCTCAATAGAGGAGGTCAATCAGCCCCAGCATTTT
J: TRBJ1-1; V: TRBV12-3/TRBV12-4; D: TRBD1; size: many; CDR3: CASGGRGSSEAFF; DNA: TGTGCCAGTGGTGGCAGGGGGTCCTCTGAAGCTTTCTTT
J: TRBJ2-7; V: TRBV27; D: TRBD2; size: many; CDR3: CASSFPSGPTLGEQYF; DNA: TGTGCCAGCAGTTTCCCTAGCGGTCCTACCTTAGGGGAGCAGTACTTC
J: TRBJ2-1; V: TRBV6-1; D: NA; size: many; CDR3: CASAQGSEHNEQFF; DNA: TGTGCCAGCGCGCAGGGAAGTGAACACAATGAGCAGTTCTTC
J: TRBJ1-2; V: TRBV28; D: TRBD1; size: many; CDR3: CASSFGTGTYGYTF; DNA: TGTGCCAGCAGTTTTGGGACAGGCACCTATGGCTACACCTTC
J: TRBJ2-7; V: TRBV29-1; D: TRBD1; size: many; CDR3: CSVAGQGYEQYF; DNA: TGCAGCGTTGCTGGACAGGGCTACGAGCAGTACTTC
J: TRBJ2-3; V: TRBV20-1; D: TRBD2; size: NA; CDR3: CSASGGMTGGYTDTQYF; DNA: TGCAGTGCTAGTGGGGGGATGACGGGAGGTTACACAGATACGCAGTATTTT
J: TRBJ1-2; V: TRBV12-3/TRBV12-4; D: NA; size: many; CDR3: CASRPDGPYGYTF; DNA: TGTGCCAGCAGACCCGACGGCCCCTATGGCTACACCTTC
J: TRBJ1-5; V: TRBV5-1; D: NA; size: NA; CDR3: CASSYDSGNQPQHF; DNA: TGCGCCAGCAGCTACGATTCGGGCAATCAGCCCCAGCATTTT
J: TRBJ1-6; V: TRBV2; D: NA; size: many; CDR3: CASSGVRRDNSPLHF; DNA: TGTGCCAGCAGTGGAGTTCGAAGGGATAATTCACCCCTCCACTTT
J: TRBJ2-5; V: TRBV28; D: NA; size: many; CDR3: CASSPLTGLGETQYF; DNA: TGTGCCAGCAGTCCCCTGACAGGCTTGGGCGAGACCCAGTACTTC
J: TRBJ2-7; V: TRBV12-3/TRBV12-4; D: NA; size: many; CDR3: CASRSNGHEQYF; DNA: TGTGCCAGCAGAAGCAATGGGCACGAGCAGTACTTC
J: TRBJ2-5; V: TRBV7-2; D: NA; size: many; CDR3: CASSPPGVRETQYF; DNA: TGTGCCAGCAGCCCCCCGGGGGTGCGAGAGACCCAGTACTTC
J: TRBJ1-1; V: TRBV10-3; D: NA; size: many; CDR3: CAISETRETEAFF; DNA: TGTGCCATCAGTGAGACAAGGGAAACTGAAGCTTTCTTT
J: TRBJ2-7; V: TRBV6-1; D: TRBD1; size: many; CDR3: CASRDRIYEQYF; DNA: TGTGCCAGCAGGGACAGGATCTACGAGCAGTACTTC
J: TRBJ2-1; V: TRBV29-1; D: TRBD2; size: NA; CDR3: CSVVIAGVVGNEQFF; DNA: TGCAGCGTTGTTATAGCGGGAGTTGTAGGGAATGAGCAGTTCTTC
J: TRBJ1-1; V: TRBV30; D: NA; size: many; CDR3: CAWNRGPEAFF; DNA: TGTGCCTGGAACCGGGGTCCTGAAGCTTTCTTT
J: TRBJ2-7; V: TRBV11-1; D: TRBD1; size: NA; CDR3: CASRDPGQGAYEQYF; DNA: TGTGCCAGCAGGGATCCGGGACAGGGAGCGTACGAGCAGTACTTC
J: TRBJ1-2; V: TRBV15; D: NA; size: few; CDR3: CATSRRTANYGYTF; DNA: TGTGCCACCAGCCGGAGGACGGCTAACTATGGCTACACCTTC
J: TRBJ2-7; V: TRBV7-9; D: NA; size: NA; CDR3: CASSSTRGSYEQYF; DNA: TGTGCCAGCAGCTCCACACGAGGATCCTACGAGCAGTACTTC
J: TRBJ1-1; V: TRBV28; D: NA; size: many; CDR3: CASTSYTPDPPMNTEAFF; DNA: TGTGCCAGCACCTCATATACCCCGGACCCCCCAATGAACACTGAAGCTTTCTTT
J: TRBJ2-3; V: TRBV3-1; D: TRBD1; size: few; CDR3: CASSRTGVADTQYF; DNA: TGTGCCAGCAGCCGAACAGGGGTAGCAGATACGCAGTATTTT
J: TRBJ2-7; V: TRBV4-3; D: TRBD2; size: NA; CDR3: CASSLTTLASYEQYF; DNA: TGCGCCAGCAGTCTAACAACACTAGCGTCTTACGAGCAGTACTTC
J: TRBJ2-5; V: TRBV10-1; D: NA; size: NA; CDR3: CASSERPEEETQYF; DNA: TGCGCCAGCAGTGAACGACCCGAGGAAGAGACCCAGTACTTC
J: TRBJ1-1; V: TRBV2; D: NA; size: many; CDR3: CASKGQQNTEAFF; DNA: TGTGCCAGCAAGGGACAACAGAACACTGAAGCTTTCTTT
J: TRBJ2-1; V: TRBV7-9; D: NA; size: many; CDR3: CASSLTPQFLVNEQFF; DNA: TGTGCCAGCAGCCTAACGCCCCAGTTCTTAGTCAATGAGCAGTTCTTC
J: TRBJ2-7; V: TRBV2; D: NA; size: few; CDR3: CASSSDSVGEQHF; DNA: TGTGCCAGCAGCTCGGACAGTGTGGGAGAGCAGCACTTC